Listed below are T cell receptor beta chains from one sample, sequenced in a study of CD8+ T cells in alopecia areata. Generated by immunoSEQ multiplex PCR, the TCRdb table keeps only in-frame clones and is missing some. The data hold fewer than 100,000 clones, with 61% observed a single time. Specimen: CD8+ T cells sorted from blood, collected at week 4, from a patient treated with tofacitinib. The receptors were sampled from a human donor with alopecia areata. Both conserved end residues are part of each CDR3. A D gene is named only where the DNA matches it firmly. Rows may omit the clone size; those that give it use once, few, many or a size class.

clone_size	d_call	j_call	v_call	cdr3_nt	cdr3_aa
-	-	TRBJ2-2	TRBV27	TGTGCCAGCAGTTTCGGCACCGGGGAGCTGTTTTTT	CASSFGTGELFF
few	-	TRBJ2-2	TRBV27	TGTGCCAGCAGTTTGTCCGGGGGATTAAACACCGGGGAGCTGTTTTTT	CASSLSGGLNTGELFF
-	-	TRBJ2-1	TRBV5-4	TGTGCCAGCAGCCCCGTCGCTAGTAATGAGCAGTTCTTC	CASSPVASNEQFF
-	TRBD2	TRBJ2-1	TRBV7-9	TGTGCCACCCGCCCAGAGCGGGAGTTAAGGTACAATGAGCAGTTCTTC	CATRPERELRYNEQFF
once	-	TRBJ2-6	TRBV9	TGTGCCAGCAGCGTAGCCGGGGCCAACGTCCTGACTTTC	CASSVAGANVLTF
-	-	TRBJ1-1	TRBV7-2	TGTGCCAGCAGCTCAGGGGTAAACACTGAAGCTTTCTTT	CASSSGVNTEAFF
-	TRBD2	TRBJ2-3	TRBV10-3	TGTGCCATCAGTGATCTAGCGGGAGTCACAGATACGCAGTATTTT	CAISDLAGVTDTQYF
-	-	TRBJ2-1	TRBV7-2	TGTGCCAGCAGCGAACACCCGCCTCCTTGGGAGCAGTTCTTC	CASSEHPPPWEQFF
-	TRBD1	TRBJ2-7	TRBV29-1	TGCAGCGTTTCCGGGACAGGGGACGAGCAGTACTTC	CSVSGTGDEQYF
-	-	TRBJ1-2	TRBV13	TGTGCCAGCAGCTACGAGAGGGCGCTCTATGGCTACACCTTC	CASSYERALYGYTF
few	-	TRBJ1-1	TRBV2	TGTGCCAGCAGTGAAGAGGGGAGGGACACTGAAGCTTTCTTT	CASSEEGRDTEAFF
-	TRBD1	TRBJ1-1	TRBV30	TGTGCCTGGGGACAGGTCCGCACTGAAGCTTTCTTT	CAWGQVRTEAFF
-	-	TRBJ2-3	TRBV7-6	TGTGCCAGCAGCGATCTCACAGATACGCAGTATTTT	CASSDLTDTQYF
-	-	TRBJ2-5	TRBV5-1	TGCGCCAGCAGCAATCTTCCAGGGAGGGAGACCCAGTACTTC	CASSNLPGRETQYF
few	-	TRBJ2-2	TRBV7-9	TGTGCCCCGACAGGGAACACCGGGGAGCTGTTTTTT	CAPTGNTGELFF
-	TRBD2	TRBJ2-2	TRBV5-4	TGTGCCAGCAGCTACCCGGGACTAGCGGGACCCGGGGAGCTGTTTTTT	CASSYPGLAGPGELFF
-	TRBD1	TRBJ2-5	TRBV25-1	TGTGCCAGCAGTGGGTCACAGGGGGGCCCGCTTCAAGAGACCCAGTACTTC	CASSGSQGGPLQETQYF
-	-	TRBJ1-1	TRBV27	TGTGCCAGCCGTGTGACTAAGAACACTGAAGCTTTCTTT	CASRVTKNTEAFF
few	TRBD2	TRBJ2-1	TRBV5-1	TGCGCCAGCAGCTTGGCAACCGGGAGGGAATACAATGAGCAGTTCTTC	CASSLATGREYNEQFF
-	-	TRBJ1-2	TRBV30	TGTGCCTGGAGTCCCCAGATGAGCTATGGCTACACCTTC	CAWSPQMSYGYTF
-	-	TRBJ2-3	TRBV7-9	TGTGCCAGCAGCTCACCCTTCTCTGGGTTTGGTGAGGGCACAGATACGCAGTATTTT	CASSSPFSGFGEGTDTQYF
few	TRBD1	TRBJ2-3	TRBV5-1	TGCGCCAGCAGCTCCGCCCCGGGACAGGGGGCCGATACGCAGTATTTT	CASSSAPGQGADTQYF
-	TRBD2	TRBJ2-5	TRBV5-6	TGTGCCAGCAGCCCAGACTTTAGCGGGAGGGAAGGGGAGACCCAGTACTTC	CASSPDFSGREGETQYF
few	-	TRBJ2-7	TRBV9	TGTGCCAGCAGCGTAGTTCCAGGCTACGAGCAGTACTTC	CASSVVPGYEQYF
-	-	TRBJ2-1	TRBV7-8	TGTGCCAGCAGCTTAGCTAAACTTACTGAGCAGTTCTTC	CASSLAKLTEQFF
few	-	TRBJ2-2	TRBV29-1	TGCAGCGTTGTCCTGGGCACCGGGGAGCTGTTTTTT	CSVVLGTGELFF
-	TRBD1	TRBJ2-5	TRBV7-2	TGTGCCAGCAGCGACAGGGGTGAGACCCAGTACTTC	CASSDRGETQYF
-	-	TRBJ1-1	TRBV7-9	TGTGCCAGCAGCTTAGCAAGGGTTTACACTGAAGCTTTCTTT	CASSLARVYTEAFF
-	TRBD2	TRBJ2-7	TRBV7-9	TGTGCCAGCAGCTTAGGGGCGGGAGGTCCCTACGAGCAGTACTTC	CASSLGAGGPYEQYF
-	TRBD2	TRBJ2-7	TRBV5-1	TGCGCCAGCAGCTTGGCCGTCGGGAGGGAGTATGCCTACGAGCAGTACTTC	CASSLAVGREYAYEQYF
-	TRBD2	TRBJ2-1	TRBV4-1	TGCGCCAGCAGCCAAGATCCCAGCGGGGGGATGGACAATGAGCAGTTCTTC	CASSQDPSGGMDNEQFF
-	-	TRBJ2-7	TRBV6-5	TGTGCCAGCAGTCCCAAGGGGGGGCCCTACGAGCAGTACTTC	CASSPKGGPYEQYF
-	-	TRBJ1-2	TRBV6-5	TGTGCCAGCAGTCAAGGGGTCTATGGCTACACCTTC	CASSQGVYGYTF
-	-	TRBJ2-5	TRBV7-6	TGTGCCAGCAGCTTGGTTCGGGAGCCTCAAGAGACCCAGTACTTC	CASSLVREPQETQYF
-	TRBD2	TRBJ2-1	TRBV7-9	TGTGCCAGCAGCGGGACTAGCGGGAGGGCTTGGGAGCAGTTCTTC	CASSGTSGRAWEQFF
-	TRBD2	TRBJ2-1	TRBV5-6	TGTGCCAGCGGGTGGACTAGCGGGAGTCAAAATGAGCAGTTCTTC	CASGWTSGSQNEQFF
-	-	TRBJ1-2	TRBV5-4	TGTGCCAGCAGTTCCACCGGGACTCCCTATGGCTACACCTTC	CASSSTGTPYGYTF
-	-	TRBJ2-7	TRBV7-2	TGTGCCAGCAGCCCAAGCCGGGCGGGGGAGCAGTACTTC	CASSPSRAGEQYF
-	TRBD1	TRBJ2-2	TRBV13	TGTGCCAGCAGTCCGGGACAGGGGGGTCCGAACACCGGGGAGCTGTTTTTT	CASSPGQGGPNTGELFF
-	-	TRBJ2-3	TRBV18	TGTGCCAGCTCACCGGTTAGGCCTTCTAGCACAGATACGCAGTATTTT	CASSPVRPSSTDTQYF
-	TRBD1	TRBJ2-7	TRBV25-1	TGTGCCAGCCAACCCCGGGACAGGGGGCGCGGGTACGAGCAGTACTTC	CASQPRDRGRGYEQYF
few	TRBD1	TRBJ1-2	TRBV2	TGTGCCAGCAGTGAAAACGAGGGACAGCGTTATGGCTACACCTTC	CASSENEGQRYGYTF
few	-	TRBJ2-1	TRBV7-9	TGTGCCAGCAGCGTAGGGGGGAATGAGCAGTTCTTC	CASSVGGNEQFF
once	-	TRBJ1-1	TRBV27	TGTGCCAGCAGTTTATCGTTAGGGATAGCGGACACTGAAGCTTTCTTT	CASSLSLGIADTEAFF
few	TRBD1	TRBJ2-3	TRBV5-1	TGCGCCAGCAGCTGGACAGGAGCAGATACGCAGTATTTT	CASSWTGADTQYF
-	-	TRBJ1-5	TRBV7-2	TGTGCCAGCAGCTTGATGGTGGGGTCGGGCAATCAGCCCCAGCATTTT	CASSLMVGSGNQPQHF
-	-	TRBJ2-7	TRBV19	TGTGCCAGTAGTCCAAGGCCAGAGGGCTACGAGCAGTACTTC	CASSPRPEGYEQYF
-	TRBD1	TRBJ2-1	TRBV29-1	TGCAGCGTTGAGGGCGGACAGGGTTCCTCCTACAATGAGCAGTTCTTC	CSVEGGQGSSYNEQFF
-	-	TRBJ2-1	TRBV19	TGTGCCAGTAGGTTATCGCTGACCGACTACAATGAGCAGTTCTTC	CASRLSLTDYNEQFF
-	TRBD2	TRBJ2-7	TRBV19	TGTGCCAGTGCTCTAGCGGTGAGCTCCTACGAGCAGTACTTC	CASALAVSSYEQYF